The sequence of this TCR beta chain was determined in a study of cytomegalovirus exposure and HLA in healthy donors. Vbeta (60) and Jbeta (13) primers were used in the PCR. This table comes from immunoSEQ multiplex PCR, and its TCRdb copy is limited to in-frame clones, with some not included. Among fewer than 45,000 clones listed, around two thirds were seen once. Looked up from germline, CDR1 is SQVTM and CDR2 is ANQGSEA. This CDR3 spans 12 amino acids. V shed 3 bases and J shed 7 bases, with 12 bases lying between them. This TCR was recovered from a woman aged 25 to 39 in good health and CMV-seronegative. This chain uses TRBV29-1 with TRBJ2-5; D remains unclear. Input material: PBMCs. The CDR3 protein is CSVDDSSGTQYF. In DNA, the CDR3 is TGCAGCGTTGATGACTCGTCCGGGACCCAGTACTTC.